This T cell receptor (beta chain) is drawn from a study of post-analysis software for immune sequencing data. Overall study: Secondary progressive, relapsing-remitting and progressive-relapsing multiple sclerosis were among the included disease courses. Regarding the study as a whole: Co-batched samples clustered tightly together by F measure. When patients were compared with controls, four or five TRBV segments were more frequent, TRBV5-6, TRBV5-1 and TRBV20-1 among them. When compared against controls, multiple sclerosis patients showed significantly lower normalized Chao1 diversity.

Unique molecular identifiers tagged the TCR beta cDNA libraries. The yield from approximately 1 to 10 million T cells was roughly 500,000 cDNA molecules in total. TCRdb re-called the PCR reads with MiXCR, one entry per CDR3 protein. The top ten clones hold 13% of a sample with about 380,000 distinct CDR3 sequences, roughly 35% of them seen once. On this clonotype: Its cognate antigen is unknown.

The CDR3 consists of 15 residues. Sequenced: blood. This TCR derives from a girl between 5 and 17 years old with multiple sclerosis. The chain employs TRBV21-1 and TRBJ1-4; the table gives TRBD1 as D, unverified against the DNA. TRBV21-1 has pseudogene status. Here the CDR3 reads CASRPTGTRHEKLFF. The CDR3 nucleotides are TGTGCCAGCAGGCCGACCGGGACAAGGCATGAAAAACTGTTTTTT.